The entry below describes one TCR beta chain. The antigen is unknown. The data stem from a study of T cells in narcolepsy. TCRdb keeps only in-frame clones here, not all; method: immunoSEQ multiplex PCR. The data hold around 26,000 clones, with 70% to 90% observed a single time. Study-level points and caveats: Reportedly, autoreactive clonotypes were serially detected in patients' blood but not controls'. Autoreactive clone sequences were missing from some blood memory CD4+ repertoires. HCRT-specific and TRIB2-specific autoreactive clonotypes appeared among same-patient CSF and blood CD4+ clonotypes.

Germline V CDR1 and CDR2: SGHTS, YDEGEE. CDR3 length equals 15 residues. The germline V and J ends were trimmed by 3 bases and 0 bases, with 10 bases remaining between them. The clonotype originates from a human donor with narcolepsy. The V call is TRBV5-8, the J call TRBJ1-5; weak D call: TRBD1 (5 bases). Sequencing used CD45RA- memory CD4+ T cells from PBMCs. The chain's CDR3 is CASSWGTDSNQPQHF. The CDR3 DNA is TGTGCCAGCAGCTGGGGGACGGATAGCAATCAGCCCCAGCATTTT.